The 27 T cell receptor beta chains below all came from one sample that was sequenced in a study of cytomegalovirus exposure and HLA in healthy donors. Researchers ran the PCR with 60 Vbeta and 13 Jbeta primers. Assay: immunoSEQ multiplex PCR; the TCRdb copy retains only in-frame clones and omits some. The data contain about 160,000 clones, about 80% of them seen just once; the ten biggest clones take up 1.5%. The source material was PBMCs. These receptors all come from a girl under 18 in good health and CMV-seropositive.

This rearrangement joins TRBV5-1 to TRBJ2-1, with D possibly matching TRBD2 (6 bases). CDR1 is SGHRS, CDR2 YFSETQ, per germline. Trimming took off 4 bases at V and 7 bases at J, with 18 bases between the two ends. The CDR3 is 15 amino acids. The CDR3 loop is CASSTWGEEANEQFF. The DNA of the CDR3 is TGCGCCAGCAGCACGTGGGGGGAGGAGGCGAATGAGCAGTTCTTC.

The genes are TRBV29-1 and TRBJ1-1; TRBD1 agrees at 10 bases. With 6 bases clipped from V and 3 bases from J, the junction kept 7 bases outside the gene matches. Germline loops: CDR1 SQVTM, CDR2 ANQGSEA. This CDR3 is built from 14 residues. CDR3 coding DNA: TGCAGCGTAGACAGGGGGCGCGGGGACACTGAAGCTTTCTTT. Amino acids: CSVDRGRGDTEAFF.

The chain links TRBV29-1 to TRBJ2-2; 9 nucleotides match TRBD1. Looked up from germline, CDR1 is SQVTM and CDR2 is ANQGSEA. The CDR3 has 22 amino acids. CDR3 sequence (DNA): TGCAGACACGCGATGGACAGGGGAGATGTAGTTGATAGGGGAGCGAACACCGGGGAGCTGTTTTTT. This gives the protein CRHAMDRGDVVDRGANTGELFF.

With respect to this clone: At one boundary the junction diverges from the germline segment, which might be a read error. The chain recombines TRBV7-7 with TRBJ2-1; D perhaps matches TRBD2 (6 bases). CDR1 SSHAT and CDR2 FNYEAQ come from the germline V gene (reference sequence). The CDR3 length is 13 residues. The CDR3 loop reads CASSLGQGGEQFF. In nucleotides, the CDR3 is TGTGCTAGCAGCTTAGGCCAGGGAGGTGAGCAGTTCTTC.

This chain links TRBV6-5 with TRBJ1-2, with 8 bases aligning to TRBD1. CDR3 length: 14 residues. J was trimmed by 4 bases and V by 6 bases; bases with no gene match: 7. Germline CDR1 and CDR2: MNHEY and SVGAGI. The CDR3 loop reads CASSLFDRGYGYTF. CDR3 sequence (DNA): TGTGCCAGCAGCCTCTTCGACAGGGGCTATGGCTACACCTTC.

The chain employs TRBV29-1 and TRBJ1-1; 8 nucleotides agree with TRBD1. The V gene's germline CDR1 is SQVTM and CDR2 ANQGSEA. The CDR3 totals 15 residues. V dropped 4 bases and J dropped 8; count of bases not matched to a gene: 15. The CDR3: CSVGPDRGRRYEAFF. In nucleotides, the CDR3 is TGCAGCGTTGGGCCCGACAGGGGCAGGAGGTACGAAGCTTTCTTT.

The chain uses TRBV5-6 and TRBJ1-1; D is ambiguous. The germline gives CDR1 SGHDT, CDR2 YYEEEE. The CDR3 is 12 residues long. V lost 2 bases and J lost 6, with 8 bases in between. CDR3 residues: CASSLIASEAFF. The CDR3 nucleotides are TGTGCCAGCAGCTTAATTGCGTCTGAAGCTTTCTTT.

V gene TRBV4-3 combines with J gene TRBJ1-2; 8 bases line up with TRBD1. V gave up 4 bases and J gave up 7 bases; unmatched junction bases: 8. Per the germline V gene, CDR1 is LGHNA and CDR2 is YSLEER. The CDR3 loop spans 14 amino acids. CDR3 residues: CASSREDRATGYTF. The CDR3 coding sequence is TGCGCCAGCAGCCGGGAGGACAGGGCAACTGGCTACACCTTC.

The chain combines TRBV5-4 with TRBJ1-1, with 9 positions matching TRBD1. This CDR3 spans 14 amino acids. The V gene's germline CDR1 is SGHNT and CDR2 YYREEE (reference sequence). J lost 6 bases, V lost 5 bases, and 8 bases had no gene match. Written as DNA, the CDR3 is TGTGCCAGCAGACGACAGGGGGAGAGCGCTGAAGCTTTCTTT. Its protein product is CASRRQGESAEAFF.

V is TRBV4-2 and J is TRBJ2-7; 9 bases match TRBD1. V shed 4 bases, J shed 3 bases, and the junction held 13 bases outside the gene matches. The CDR3 runs to 17 residues. CDR1 is LGHNA, CDR2 YNFKEQ, per germline. In DNA, the CDR3 is TGTGCCAGCAGCCCCAGAGGACAGGGGCGTATTTTCTACGAGCAGTACTTC. Amino acids: CASSPRGQGRIFYEQYF.

The chain joins TRBV5-1 to TRBJ2-3, with TRBD1 as a possible D gene (6 bases). Trimming cost V 0 bases and J 8 bases, with 22 bases left between them. The germline CDR1 and CDR2 sequences are SGHRS and YFSETQ. This CDR3 contains 17 residues. CDR3 DNA: TGCGCCAGCAGCTTGGAAGGCAACCACTTGACAGGACGTACGCAGTATTTT. Translation: CASSLEGNHLTGRTQYF.

The chain uses TRBV6-5 and TRBJ2-5; 8 bases align to TRBD2. CDR3 length: 14 amino acids. The germline CDR1 and CDR2 sequences are MNHEY and SVGAGI. V shed 6 bases and J 11 bases; nucleotides not matched to a gene: 14. The CDR3 region has the DNA TGTGCCAGCAGCCCCACCCAGCGGGAGTGGGAGCAGTACTTC. It is translated as CASSPTQREWEQYF.

The chain combines TRBV14 with TRBJ2-5; D gene unclear. The CDR3 contains 14 residues. Germline-derived CDR1 and CDR2 are SGHDN and FVKESK. Trimming cost V 4 bases and J 1 base, with 10 bases left between them. The CDR3 DNA reads as TGTGCCAGCAGCCTCAGGATCCCCCAAGAGACCCAGTACTTC. The encoded protein is CASSLRIPQETQYF.

The chain recombines TRBV29-1 with TRBJ2-7, with 8 positions matching TRBD2. After removal of 6 bases from V and 3 bases from J, the junction contained 10 bases not matched to a gene. Germline CDR1 is SQVTM and CDR2 is ANQGSEA. CDR3 length: 14 residues. CDR3 protein: CSVGRGRGGYEQYF. The CDR3 DNA is TGCAGCGTGGGACGGGGACGGGGGGGCTACGAGCAGTACTTC.

The chain joins TRBV11-2 to TRBJ2-1; no definite D call. V was clipped by 5 bases and J by 0 bases, with 11 bases between them. The CDR3 contains 15 residues. Germline CDR1 reads SGHAT; CDR2 reads FQNNGV. DNA for the CDR3: TGTGCCAGCAGCATCGGGTTACGCTCCTACAATGAGCAGTTCTTC. This codes for CASSIGLRSYNEQFF.

This chain links TRBV6-1 with TRBJ1-1; 8 bases align to TRBD1. This CDR3 is built from 14 residues. Germline CDR1 and CDR2: MNHNS and SASEGT. After removal of 11 bases from V and 5 bases from J, the junction contained 13 bases not matched to a gene. In DNA, the CDR3 is TGTGCCGGGAGACAGGGGACGTCGTTTACTGAAGCTTTCTTT. This codes for CAGRQGTSFTEAFF.

The DNA for the CDR3 is TGTGCCAGCAGCCGGGACACTAGAACCTACGAGCAGTACTTC. This translates into CASSRDTRTYEQYF. V usage is TRBV28 and J usage is TRBJ2-7, with D perhaps TRBD1 (6 bases). Trimming stripped 6 bases from V and 2 bases from J, with 14 bases between. The CDR3 contains 14 residues. Germline loops: CDR1 MDHEN, CDR2 SYDVKM.

V and J are TRBV7-3 and TRBJ2-7; D is unresolved. The CDR3 totals 15 residues. CDR1 and CDR2 from the germline V gene are SGHTA and FQGTGA. Trimming pared 2 bases from V and 5 bases from J, leaving 16 bases between. The DNA for the CDR3 is TGTGCCAGCAGCTTAGGTTCTTCAAGCAGGAACGAGCAGTACTTC. Its translation is CASSLGSSSRNEQYF. Supplemented by reference TRBV7-3 and TRBJ2-7, the full variable domain reads GAGVSQTPSNKVTEKGKYVELRCDPISGHTALYWYRQSLGQGPEFLIYFQGTGAADDSGLPNDRFFAVRPEGSVSTLKIQRTERGDSAVYLCASSLGSSSRNEQYFGPGTRLTVT.

This chain connects TRBV5-1 to TRBJ2-7, with 7 bases aligning to TRBD1. V lost 4 bases to trimming and J lost 5 bases; unmatched junction nucleotides: 9. In germline, CDR1 is SGHRS, CDR2 YFSETQ. This CDR3 spans 14 amino acids. The CDR3 is CASSRDRVAHEQYF. The CDR3 DNA reads TGCGCCAGCAGCCGCGACAGGGTCGCCCACGAGCAGTACTTC.

The chain has TRBV5-1 and TRBJ1-1; D is perhaps TRBD1 (6 bases). The CDR3 extends over 14 amino acids. Trimming shortened V by 1 base and J by 1 base, and 8 bases separated the two germline ends. CDR1 SGHRS and CDR2 YFSETQ come from the germline V gene. The chain's CDR3 is CASSLLQGNTEAFF. CDR3 bases: TGCGCCAGCAGCTTGTTACAGGGGAACACTGAAGCTTTCTTT.

This rearrangement joins TRBV18 to TRBJ2-7; maybe TRBD1 (5 bases). From germline, CDR1 is KGHSH and CDR2 LQKENI. V lost 6 bases and J lost 3, with 9 bases in between. The CDR3 sequence is 12 residues long. DNA of the CDR3: TGTGCCAGCTCTAACGGACACTACGAGCAGTACTTC. It codes for CASSNGHYEQYF.

The sample holds a few counts of this clone. This chain links TRBV30 with TRBJ2-7, with 12 bases that match TRBD1. There are 12 residues in the CDR3. Germline V gene lookup returns CDR1 GTSNPN and CDR2 SVGIG (reference sequence). J was trimmed by 2 bases and V by 8 bases; bases with no gene match: 1. The CDR3 spells CAGTGGPYEQYF. The CDR3 coding sequence is TGTGCCGGGACAGGGGGCCCCTACGAGCAGTACTTC.

The V call is TRBV27, the J call TRBJ2-1; D uncertain. Germline V gene data show CDR1 as MNHEY and CDR2 as SMNVEV (reference sequence). Deletions cut 5 bases from V and 7 bases from J, with 15 bases between. The CDR3 contains 14 residues. The CDR3 nucleotides read TGTGCCAGCAGTCTAGACCGAGACTCGAATGAGCAGTTCTTC. Protein sequence: CASSLDRDSNEQFF.

This clone appeared once. V and J are TRBV7-9 and TRBJ1-2; 10 bases fit TRBD1. The CDR3 runs to 15 residues. CDR1 and CDR2 (germline): SEHNR, FQNEAQ (reference sequence). After removal of 3 bases from V and 5 bases from J, the junction contained 6 bases not matched to a gene. The CDR3 reads CASSLGDRGYYGYTF. In DNA, the CDR3 is TGTGCCAGCAGCTTGGGGGACAGGGGATATTATGGCTACACCTTC. The complete variable domain, with remaining parts taken from reference TRBV7-9 and TRBJ1-2, reads DTGVSQNPRHKITKRGQNVTFRCDPISEHNRLYWYRQTLGQGPEFLTYFQNEAQLEKSRLLSDRFSAERPKGSFSTLEIQRTEQGDSAMYLCASSLGDRGYYGYTFGSGTRLTVV.

The chain joins TRBV5-1 to TRBJ2-7; 8 bases are shared with TRBD2. J lost 2 bases, V lost 5 bases, and 6 bases had no gene match. The germline V gene encodes CDR1 SGHRS and CDR2 YFSETQ. CDR3 length: 14 residues. The CDR3 DNA reads TGCGCCAGCAGGTTGATAGCGGGACCCTACGAGCAGTACTTC. The encoded protein is CASRLIAGPYEQYF.

The chain joins TRBV7-8 to TRBJ1-1, with D possibly TRBD1 on 5 matching bases. The CDR3 spans 14 residues. V was trimmed by 5 bases and J by 5 bases, leaving 15 bases between them. In germline, CDR1 is SGHVS, CDR2 FQNEAQ. The CDR3, as DNA: TGTGCCAGCAGCCTGTCACGGGGGGGGACTGAAGCTTTCTTT. Translating gives CASSLSRGGTEAFF.

The rearrangement uses TRBV13 and TRBJ2-3, with D maybe TRBD2 (5 bases). The CDR3 totals 15 residues. CDR1 is PRHDT, CDR2 FYEKMQ, per germline (reference sequence). V was shortened by 2 bases and J by 2 bases, with 11 bases between the two germline ends. DNA of the CDR3: TGTGCCAGCAGCTTAATGCCGGGGTCCACAGATACGCAGTATTTT. Translating it yields CASSLMPGSTDTQYF.